These T cell receptor beta chains were read from a single sample in a study of response to subunit inactivated influenza vaccine. One entry per CDR3 protein results from TCRdb running MiXCR on the RT-PCR reads. The sample records fewer than 250,000 distinct CDR3 sequences, 13% to 15% being singletons. The sequences come from CD8+ T cells sorted from PBMCs, collected roughly 5 days after vaccination. The receptor source for this set is a man over 45 who received an inactivated influenza vaccine. Each CDR3 is given with its conserved first and last residue. D genes are given only for firm matches. The size of a clone is reported for some rows only, either as once, few or many, or as a class for expanded clones.

TRBV4-1	TRBJ2-2	-	many	CASSQGREPTGELFF	TGCGCCAGCAGCCAAGGCAGGGAACCCACCGGGGAGCTGTTTTTT
TRBV4-3	TRBJ2-2	TRBD2	many	CASSQDWIAGLNTGELFF	TGCGCCAGCAGCCAAGATTGGATAGCGGGACTTAACACCGGGGAGCTGTTTTTT
TRBV28	TRBJ2-1	TRBD1	few	CASSLTGTVSNEQFF	TGTGCCAGCAGTTTGACCGGGACAGTCTCCAATGAGCAGTTCTTC
TRBV7-2	TRBJ2-5	-	-	CASSLAGGNPVGWETQYF	TGTGCCAGCAGCTTAGCTGGCGGGAATCCCGTAGGGTGGGAGACCCAGTACTTC
TRBV2	TRBJ2-2	-	-	CASRGPENTGELFF	TGTGCCAGCCGGGGTCCAGAGAACACCGGGGAGCTGTTTTTT
TRBV9	TRBJ2-6	TRBD1	-	CASSVEGGNGANVLTF	TGTGCCAGCAGCGTAGAAGGGGGCAATGGGGCCAACGTCCTGACTTTC
TRBV10-1	TRBJ2-7	-	-	CASSQVISREQYF	TGCGCCAGCAGCCAGGTTATCTCTCGCGAGCAGTACTTC
TRBV4-2	TRBJ2-5	TRBD2	-	CASSQRLAEYQETQYF	TGTGCCAGCAGCCAACGACTAGCGGAGTATCAAGAGACCCAGTACTTC
TRBV5-6	TRBJ2-3	TRBD1	-	CASSMGTGTNTDTQYF	TGTGCCAGCAGCATGGGGACAGGAACGAACACAGATACGCAGTATTTT
TRBV7-2	TRBJ2-4	TRBD1	few	CASSEQRADRENIQYF	TGTGCCAGCAGCGAACAAAGGGCAGACAGGGAAAACATTCAGTACTTC
TRBV7-9	TRBJ2-7	TRBD1	-	CASSPDRGVSYEQYF	TGTGCCAGCAGCCCCGACAGGGGGGTCTCCTACGAGCAGTACTTC
TRBV5-6	TRBJ2-7	-	-	CASSLGAGTRVYEQYF	TGTGCCAGCAGCTTGGGAGCCGGGACAAGGGTCTACGAGCAGTACTTC
TRBV12-3/TRBV12-4	TRBJ2-5	TRBD1	many	CASRLDRKETQYF	TGTGCCAGCAGACTGGACAGGAAAGAGACCCAGTACTTC
TRBV6-1	TRBJ2-1	TRBD2	-	CASSPSGRTNEQFF	TGTGCCAGCAGCCCTAGCGGGCGGACCAATGAGCAGTTCTTC
TRBV7-9	TRBJ2-1	-	-	CASSTRDGSSYNEQFF	TGTGCCAGCAGCACCAGGGACGGTAGCTCCTACAATGAGCAGTTCTTC
TRBV6-5	TRBJ2-2	-	few	CASSYKQANTGELFF	TGTGCCAGCAGTTACAAACAGGCGAACACCGGGGAGCTGTTTTTT
TRBV7-9	TRBJ2-2	-	few	CASSPTTTGELFF	TGTGCCAGCAGCCCGACAACCACCGGGGAGCTGTTTTTT